The present entry profiles one T cell receptor beta chain with its context. This clonotype was counted only a few times. The target of this receptor is not known. No clone much larger than this one lies a single base away; base qualities are absent. Flow cytometry had shown CD8+CD57+ cell expansion in the patients selected for sequencing. Every patient had a diagnosis of severe acquired aplastic anemia based on International Study of Aplastic Anemia and Agranulocytosis and Camitta criteria. At the time blood was sampled, none of the patients had received any therapy. The study deep-sequenced TCR repertoires of sorted CD4+ and CD8+ blood T cells from severe aplastic anemia patients and healthy subjects. Patients were enrolled under clinicaltrials.gov protocols 00001620, 01623167, 00001397, 00071045, 00081523 and 00961064 in the USA. Ficoll-Paque density gradient centrifugation was used to isolate peripheral blood mononuclear cells. Before DNA was extracted, CD4+ and CD8+ T cells were sorted using either FACS or magnetic beads.

This sample was taken from a study of CD8+CD57+ T cells in acquired aplastic anemia (dated by TCRdb to the late 2010s). As for the study more broadly: On average, sorted CD4+ and CD8+ cells yielded around 3.5 ug of extracted DNA, with a range of roughly 0.18 to 30 ug. CD8+CD57+ expansion was defined as a frequency above the mean frequency observed in healthy subjects.

TCR beta VDJ combination and CDR3 sequence profiling used genomic DNA as the template. An Illumina HiSeq 2000 was used for TCR repertoire sequencing. In the paper's pipeline: TRBV/TRBJ rearrangement plots, CDR3 size and DJ length profiles, and Simpson's diversity index were used to evaluate the repertoires. The immunodominant clone was defined as the most abundant DNA sequence in deep sequencing data. CDR3 amino acid sequences were screened for sharing across subjects and were compared with published repertoires and the VDJdb database. The public sequencing data were trimmed at Q25 with fastp and processed into clonotypes with MiXCR by TCRdb, which kept only in-frame beta chains. Rows merge per CDR3 protein into single entries with the most common DNA and genes. The V and J calls shown here were made by TCRdb, not taken from the authors' results. Here the sample has roughly 260,000 distinct CDR3 sequences; around 45% occur a single time. The top ten clonotypes cover under 9% of the sample.

Overall study results and their limits: Although twenty-nine CD8+ CDR3 sequences were shared by patients and controls, these sequences appeared highly expressed in patients and within the immunodominant clones of patients. Between patients and healthy controls, no significant difference in CD8+ Simpson's diversity was found (P=0.060).

The material sequenced was sorted CD4+, CD8+, or CD8+CD57+ T cells (not recorded which) from PBMCs. The clonotype was recovered from a human donor with aplastic anemia.

The CDR3 has the sequence CSARKTGYGYTF. The base sequence is TGCAGTGCTAGGAAGACAGGGTATGGCTACACCTTC. The sequence is built from TRBV20-1 and TRBJ1-2; the central 7 bases match TRBD1. The CDR3 covers 12 residues, taking in both the cysteine and the phenylalanine. Only the CDR3 DNA is retained, 36 bases long and in frame from the first base. According to the germline V gene (reference sequence), CDR1 reads DFQATT and CDR2 reads SNEGSKA. V loses 3 bases at its end and J loses 5 bases; junction bases beyond the gene matches: 3.